The source of this T cell receptor beta chain is a study of blood T cell repertoires in COVID-19 (dated by TCRdb to 2018 to 2020). For the wider study: Samples covering the acute and convalescent phases of COVID-19 were provided by collaborators in the United States, Italy and Spain. The material from the prospective study consisted of cDNA or gDNA derived from T cells, B-cell-depleted T cells, or PBMCs. The dataset comprised deeply sampled blood TCRbeta repertoires from subjects exposed to, actively infected with, or recovered from COVID-19. The repertoires were released in a freely available public database meant as a resource for research on the immune response to SARS-CoV-2. The samples were drawn from the first 160 participants of the ongoing ImmuneRACE study and from 950 to 1,500 subjects provided by 6 global collaborators. A de-identified subject ID, COVID-19 status, age in years and sex were almost always included in the sample metadata. HLA class I and class II types, where available, came from metadata supplied by the sample provider rather than from assay-based typing. Broader findings and caveats from the paper: The amount of clinical and demographic metadata varied by source and participant and was provided uncurated.

V and J are truncated by 1 base and 0 bases respectively, leaving an intervening sequence of 6 bases. Reading the germline V gene (reference sequence) gives CDR1 LGHDT and CDR2 YNNKEL. Including the terminal cysteine and phenylalanine, the CDR3 comprises 14 residues. Of the read, only the CDR3 DNA is kept; its 42 bases are in frame from base 1. Of note for this clone: The antigen it binds to is not known. No much larger clone exists at a distance of one base, and base qualities are not known.

TCRbeta CDR3 regions were amplified from genomic DNA using the immunoSEQ Assay, a bias-controlled multiplex PCR. The authors' analysis ran thus. Nucleated cell counts per sample were estimated from amplification of reference gene primers within the assay. To quantify the absolute abundance of each unique TCRbeta CDR3 rearrangement, sequence reads were collapsed and filtered. For each sample, productive Simpson clonality was calculated as the square root of Simpson's diversity index over productive rearrangements. This immuneACCESS table, as held by TCRdb, lists in-frame sequences with V and J called but not all clones. Of the missing ones, under half trace to an unresolved V gene in checked studies; the others have no known cause. The D gene and trimming were derived from the DNA, and the V and J assignments and clone size from that table. The sample yields 150,000 to 200,000 clones; around 83% were counted once. The ten largest clones capture more than 1.5% of the sample.

Each collaborating institution followed its own protocols to collect whole blood in K2EDTA tubes. Collaborator samples were shipped for TCRbeta analysis as frozen whole blood, isolated PBMCs, or DNA extracted from either sample type. The sequence was collected from a human donor in a cohort sampled during active COVID-19. The chain is encoded by TRBV3-1 (or the pseudogene TRBV3-2) joined to TRBJ1-1; no D gene can be assigned with confidence. The sample was peripheral blood. The CDR3 protein: CASSQGPLNTEAFF. In nucleotide form, the sequence is TGTGCCAGCAGCCAAGGGCCGCTGAACACTGAAGCTTTCTTT.